A selection of T cell receptor beta chains follows, all from one sample in a study of CD8 T cells in ankylosing spondylitis. TCRdb analysed the 5' RACE reads with MiXCR anew, one entry per CDR3 protein. This table holds about 140,000 distinct CDR3 sequences, 25% to 35% found once. The material sequenced was synovial fluid, either unsorted or a sorted T cell fraction (not recorded which). These receptors were obtained from a male donor with ankylosing spondylitis. Both conserved end residues are part of each CDR3.

TRBJ2-7,TRBV25-1,CASSECRQALRREQYF
TRBJ2-1,TRBV29-1,CSVEDQEDSYNEQFF
TRBJ2-1,TRBV12-5,CASGLVGRVNEQFF
TRBJ2-3,TRBV3-1,CASSQLGTDTQYF
TRBJ1-2,TRBV7-8,CASSLTGQGYGYTF
TRBJ2-5,TRBV20-1,CSARDGTPRETQYF
TRBJ2-2,TRBV19,CASSRYPGLAGDIGELFF
TRBJ2-2,TRBV2,CASGGAQITGELFF
TRBJ1-3,TRBV18,CASSPGQVTSGNTIYF
TRBJ2-7,TRBV18,CASSPGTMLSYEQYF
TRBJ2-3,TRBV5-1,CASSFDGTDTQYF
TRBJ2-1,TRBV5-1,CASSLQGARGNEQFF
TRBJ1-1,TRBV28,CASSFWGGAFF
TRBJ1-2,TRBV24-1,CATSAHRAPYGYTF
TRBJ1-5,TRBV19,CASTLAGGHQPQHF
TRBJ2-1,TRBV12-3/TRBV12-4,CASSFQGAGNEQFF
TRBJ2-1,TRBV29-1,CSVRGLAEYNEQFF
TRBJ2-7,TRBV20-1,CSAVTGGHEQYF
TRBJ1-5,TRBV20-1,CSARDERRDQPQHF
TRBJ2-5,TRBV20-1,CSASPAGRETQYF
TRBJ1-5,TRBV30,CAWSTYSNQPQHF
TRBJ1-3,TRBV4-1,CASSLNAADLFSGNTIYF
TRBJ2-5,TRBV20-1,CSARGGSGGLKTQYF
TRBJ2-7,TRBV6-1,CASRNRGRSYEQYF
TRBJ2-1,TRBV20-1,CSASADEQFF
TRBJ1-1,TRBV20-1,CSAKRRQGINTEAFF
TRBJ2-3,TRBV7-9,CASRTEITDTQYF
TRBJ2-7,TRBV30,CAWSVPTGLKEEQYF